Below are 27 T cell receptor beta chains sequenced from a single sample in a study of human T cells and chemical hapten exposure. Described time point: patch test 1, 2 weeks after DPC sensitization. Treatment: therapeutic diphenylcyclopropenone sensitization with weekly scalp DPC. A single record per CDR3 protein comes from TCRdb applying MiXCR to the RACE reads. The table records about 380,000 distinct CDR3 sequences, roughly 4.8% of them present only once. Source: whole blood, taken in connection with sensitization to the hapten diphenylcyclopropenone (DPC). Receptors were obtained from a woman aged 45-65 years with alopecia areata. Some clones in this sample may be carry-over from other donors' samples.

V is TRBV7-9 and J is TRBJ1-6; a possible D gene is TRBD1 (5 bases). CDR1 and CDR2 (germline): SEHNR, FQNEAQ (reference sequence). This CDR3 is built from 12 residues. The V end was cut by 6 bases, the J end by 10 bases, with 10 bases between. This chain's CDR3 is CASRGGSSPLHF. The DNA for the CDR3 is TGTGCCAGCAGGGGGGGGTCCTCACCCCTCCACTTT.

This clonotype was seen at least ten times. This chain joins TRBV5-1 and TRBJ1-2, with 7 nucleotides matching TRBD1. Trimming at V came to 0 bases and at J to 7 bases, leaving 6 bases not matched to a gene. The CDR3 covers 14 residues. The germline V gene encodes CDR1 SGHRS and CDR2 YFSETQ. The DNA for the CDR3 is TGCGCCAGCAGCTTGGCACAGGGGTCTGCTGGCTACACCTTC. Translating it yields CASSLAQGSAGYTF.

A few counts support this clonotype. The chain joins TRBV5-1 to TRBJ1-1; no definite D call. The CDR3 covers 15 residues. The V end was cut by 0 bases, the J end by 0 bases, with 9 bases between. Germline assignment: CDR1 SGHRS and CDR2 YFSETQ. The CDR3 nucleotides are TGCGCCAGCAGCTTGGAAGGAACCGTGAACACTGAAGCTTTCTTT. Its translation is CASSLEGTVNTEAFF.

The chain recombines TRBV5-1 with TRBJ2-7, with D uncertain. Between the trimmed V and J ends, which lost 4 bases and 2 bases, there was a span of 13 bases. This CDR3 is 14 amino acids long. Germline V gene data show CDR1 as SGHRS and CDR2 as YFSETQ. As DNA, the CDR3 is TGCGCCAGCAGCCCCGCCCAGCTAACCTACGAGCAGTACTTC. Protein product: CASSPAQLTYEQYF.

This clonotype was counted at least ten times. The J gene is TRBJ1-1, the V gene TRBV27, with no clear D. The CDR3 has 13 amino acids. Per the germline V gene, CDR1 is MNHEY and CDR2 is SMNVEV (reference sequence). V gave up 2 bases and J gave up 4 bases, with 8 bases separating them. CDR3 in amino acids: CASSLNTATEAFF. DNA of the CDR3: TGTGCCAGCAGTTTAAATACCGCCACTGAAGCTTTCTTT.

This clonotype was detected many times. This chain joins TRBV6-5 and TRBJ2-7; the D gene is possibly TRBD1 (5 bases). V dropped 9 bases and J dropped 2 bases, with 17 bases sitting between them. The CDR3 length is 14 residues. Germline CDR1 and CDR2: MNHEY and SVGAGI. CDR3 bases: TGTGCCAGTTCTTCGAAGACAGCTACCTACGAGCAGTACTTC. Protein: CASSSKTATYEQYF.

This clonotype was detected a few times. The chain combines TRBV28 with TRBJ2-3; 11 bases align to TRBD2. The germline V gene has CDR1 MDHEN and CDR2 SYDVKM. V was clipped by 5 bases and J by 1 base; unmatched bases: 11. The CDR3 runs to 18 residues. The CDR3 bases are TGTGCCAGCAGTAATGGAGGGACTAGCGGAGAGGGCACAGATACGCAGTATTTT. Amino acid sequence: CASSNGGTSGEGTDTQYF. The full variable domain, completed using reference TRBV28 and TRBJ2-3, is DVKVTQSSRYLVKRTGEKVFLECVQDMDHENMFWYRQDPGLGLRLIYFSYDVKMKEKGDIPEGYSVSREKKERFSLILESASTNQTSMYLCASSNGGTSGEGTDTQYFGPGTRLTVL.

This clonotype was detected many times. The DNA of the CDR3 is TGTGCCAGCAGCTTAGCCCCCGAGGGGGGCGGGCAGTTCTTC. It codes for CASSLAPEGGGQFF. The V gene is TRBV7-2, the J gene TRBJ2-1; tentatively, D is TRBD1 or TRBD2 (6 bases each). The germline CDR1 and CDR2 sequences are SGHTA and FQGNSA. V dropped 0 bases and J dropped 12 bases, with 15 bases sitting between them. The CDR3 covers 14 residues.

The rearrangement links TRBV24-1 to TRBJ2-3, with TRBD1 as a possible D gene (6 bases). With 4 bases removed from V and 0 bases from J, the gap between germline ends came to 7 bases. The V gene's germline CDR1 is KGHDR and CDR2 SFDVKD. The CDR3 has 14 amino acids. The DNA for the CDR3 is TGTGCCACCAGTGAGGGGGCTAGCACAGATACGCAGTATTTT. It specifies CATSEGASTDTQYF.

This clonotype was observed many times. The chain is built from TRBV15 and TRBJ1-5; 8 bases are a match to TRBD1. V lost 3 bases, J lost 2 bases, and 9 bases stayed unmatched. Germline CDR1 LNHNV, CDR2 YYDKDF (reference sequence). The CDR3 runs 17 residues. CDR3 sequence reads: CATSSAQGARGNQPQHF. The CDR3, as DNA: TGTGCCACCAGCAGCGCTCAGGGGGCACGAGGCAATCAGCCCCAGCATTTT.

This clonotype occurred a few times. This chain links TRBV7-6 with TRBJ1-2; 7 nucleotides match TRBD1. The CDR3 has 12 residues. Germline V gene lookup returns CDR1 SGHVS and CDR2 FNYEAQ. Trimming took 3 bases from V and 11 from J; bases not matched to a gene: 6. The CDR3 sequence: CASSFPQGQYTF. Here the CDR3 DNA reads TGTGCCAGCAGCTTCCCACAGGGGCAGTACACCTTC.

This clonotype was observed many times. This chain uses TRBV29-1 with TRBJ1-1, with 8 nucleotides matching TRBD1. With V trimmed by 8 bases and J by 0 bases, 5 bases remained unmatched. CDR3 length: 13 residues. Germline V lookup: CDR1 SQVTM, CDR2 ANQGSEA. The CDR3 reads CSSSTGVNTEAFF. The CDR3 DNA is TGCAGCTCCTCGACAGGGGTGAACACTGAAGCTTTCTTT.

There are many counts of this clonotype. This chain connects TRBV6-6 to TRBJ1-2; tentative D call: TRBD1 (5 bases). Germline CDR1 and CDR2: MNHNY and SVGAGI (reference sequence). The CDR3 is made up of 18 amino acids. Trimming removed 6 bases at V and 1 base at J, with 24 bases between. CDR3 in DNA: TGTGCCAGCAGCTACCTGACAGTCAATTCACCTCTTAACTATGGCTACACCTTC. Translating it yields CASSYLTVNSPLNYGYTF.

This clonotype occurred many times. The genes are TRBV5-5 and TRBJ2-7, with a tentative D call TRBD2 (5 bases). The CDR3 runs 14 residues. Germline CDR1 SGHKS, CDR2 YYEKEE (reference sequence). V lost 0 bases and J 2 bases, leaving 9 bases between the germline ends. The CDR3 DNA sequence: TGTGCCAGCAGCTTGGGGGAGCACCCCTACGAGCAGTACTTC. It is translated as CASSLGEHPYEQYF.

This clonotype was counted only a few times. The rearrangement links TRBV7-8 to TRBJ2-5; 13 nucleotides line up with TRBD2. The germline V gene has CDR1 SGHVS and CDR2 FQNEAQ. V gave up 1 base and J gave up 5 bases; unmatched junction bases: 4. This CDR3 region has 16 residues. CDR3 residues: CASSLGTSGSGETQYF. CDR3 bases: TGTGCCAGCAGCTTAGGGACTAGCGGGAGTGGTGAGACCCAGTACTTC.

This clonotype has a count of ten or more. The chain links TRBV2 to TRBJ1-1; TRBD1 might be the D (6 bases). Germline V gives CDR1 SNHLY, CDR2 FYNNEI. The V end lost 6 bases, the J end lost 1 base, and 9 bases lay between the germline ends. This CDR3 spans 13 amino acids. The CDR3 nucleotides are TGTGCCAGCAGGACGACAGGGAACACTGAAGCTTTCTTT. Residues: CASRTTGNTEAFF.

This clonotype showed up many times. This chain joins TRBV5-6 and TRBJ2-2, with D tentatively TRBD2 (5 bases). The CDR3 runs 16 residues. Germline CDR1 SGHDT, CDR2 YYEEEE. V was shortened by 4 bases and J by 6 bases, with 19 bases between the two germline ends. The CDR3 sequence is CASSHAVRTRAGELFF. The CDR3 DNA reads as TGTGCCAGCAGCCATGCGGTACGGACTCGAGCCGGGGAGCTGTTTTTT.

This clonotype was counted ten times or more. The chain joins TRBV28 to TRBJ1-2; tentatively, D is TRBD1 (5 bases). The CDR3 sequence is 14 residues long. Germline lookup yields CDR1 MDHEN and CDR2 SYDVKM. The ends were cut back, 5 bases at V and 4 bases at J, with 14 bases in the middle. This CDR3 reads CASSPPDTPYGYTF. CDR3 sequence (DNA): TGTGCCAGCAGTCCTCCGGACACCCCCTATGGCTACACCTTC.

This clonotype was picked up many times. The chain joins TRBV6-5 to TRBJ1-1; TRBD1 might be the D (5 bases). Germline V gene sequence: CDR1 MNHEY, CDR2 SVGAGI. The CDR3 contains 15 residues. V lost 8 bases and J lost 1, with 17 bases in between. In nucleotides, the CDR3 is TGTGCCAGCCAGTTGTATCGGCAGGGGAACACTGAAGCTTTCTTT. It is translated as CASQLYRQGNTEAFF.

In DNA, the CDR3 is TGCAGTGCTAGGTCGACTAGCGGGCCCCTGACGGCGCAGTATTTT. Residues: CSARSTSGPLTAQYF. The chain joins TRBV20-1 to TRBJ2-3, with TRBD2 matching over 10 bases. Losses at the gene ends were 3 bases for V and 10 bases for J; bases not matched to a gene: 13. Germline V gene lookup returns CDR1 DFQATT and CDR2 SNEGSKA (reference sequence). This CDR3 comprises 15 residues.

This chain uses TRBV18 with TRBJ2-5; possible D gene TRBD1, 6 bases. This CDR3 has 16 amino acids. V was shortened by 2 bases and J by 1 base, with 14 bases between the two germline ends. Germline V lookup: CDR1 KGHSH, CDR2 LQKENI. The DNA of the CDR3 is TGTGCCAGCTCACCAACGACGGGACACTTCCAAGAGACCCAGTACTTC. This translates into CASSPTTGHFQETQYF.

This clonotype was seen ten or more times. The chain has TRBV13 and TRBJ2-7; D could derive from TRBD1 or TRBD2 (5 bases each). In germline, CDR1 is PRHDT, CDR2 FYEKMQ (reference sequence). The V and J ends lost 6 bases and 4 bases respectively, with 19 bases between them. The length of the CDR3 is 15 residues. CDR3 residues: CASSPPGDPGYEQYF. CDR3 nucleotides: TGTGCCAGCAGTCCCCCCGGGGACCCGGGGTACGAGCAGTACTTC.

This clonotype was counted at least ten times. J is TRBJ2-1 and V is TRBV12-3 or TRBV12-4, with 10 bases lining up with TRBD2. The CDR3 sequence is 15 residues long. Trimming cost V 5 bases and J 7 bases; bases outside gene matches: 8. The DNA of the CDR3 is TGTGCCAGCAGTCCTGGTAGCGGGGGGCTTAATGAGCAGTTCTTC. This sequence encodes CASSPGSGGLNEQFF.

This chain connects TRBV4-1 to TRBJ1-6; perhaps TRBD1 as D (6 bases). Germline values: CDR1 MGHRA, CDR2 YSYEKL. This CDR3 is built from 16 residues. Trimming shortened V by 6 bases and J by 4 bases, and 16 bases separated the two germline ends. The CDR3: CASSPGTSTYNSPLHF. CDR3 in DNA: TGCGCCAGCAGTCCGGGGACAAGTACTTATAATTCACCCCTCCACTTT.

This clonotype was seen ten or more times. The chain employs TRBV20-1 and TRBJ2-2; 10 bases match TRBD2. Germline loops: CDR1 DFQATT, CDR2 SNEGSKA (reference sequence). The CDR3 has 14 residues. V lost 5 bases to trimming and J lost 4 bases; unmatched junction nucleotides: 4. CDR3 region: CSAPAGGPTGELFF. The CDR3 DNA sequence: TGCAGTGCTCCAGCGGGAGGGCCCACCGGGGAGCTGTTTTTT.

This clonotype was recorded many times. This rearrangement joins TRBV24-1 to TRBJ2-1; D is ambiguous. Looked up from germline, CDR1 is KGHDR and CDR2 is SFDVKD. The CDR3 is 13 residues long. V was cut by 0 bases and J by 8 bases, with 7 bases left in between. CDR3 protein: CATSDLTDDEQFF. Here the CDR3 DNA reads TGTGCCACCAGTGATTTGACTGATGATGAGCAGTTCTTC.

This clonotype was seen many times. The chain is built from TRBV12-5 and TRBJ1-5; D is undetermined. The CDR3 loop spans 16 amino acids. Germline-derived CDR1 and CDR2 are LGHNT and FRNRAP. Trimming took 0 bases from V and 8 from J, leaving 17 bases between them. The CDR3 reads CASGLVGTGVPEPQHF. As DNA, the CDR3 is TGTGCTAGTGGTTTGGTAGGCACCGGAGTTCCCGAGCCCCAGCATTTT.